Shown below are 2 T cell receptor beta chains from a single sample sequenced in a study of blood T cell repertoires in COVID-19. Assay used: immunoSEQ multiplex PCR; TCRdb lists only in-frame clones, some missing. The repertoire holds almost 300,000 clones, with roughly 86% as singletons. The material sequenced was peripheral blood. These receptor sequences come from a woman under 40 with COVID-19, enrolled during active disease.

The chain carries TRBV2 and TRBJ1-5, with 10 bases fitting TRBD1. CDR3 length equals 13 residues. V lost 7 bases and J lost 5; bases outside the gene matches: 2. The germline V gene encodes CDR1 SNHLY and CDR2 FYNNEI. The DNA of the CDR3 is TGTGCCAGCACCGGGACAGGGGATCAGCCCCAGCATTTT. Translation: CASTGTGDQPQHF.

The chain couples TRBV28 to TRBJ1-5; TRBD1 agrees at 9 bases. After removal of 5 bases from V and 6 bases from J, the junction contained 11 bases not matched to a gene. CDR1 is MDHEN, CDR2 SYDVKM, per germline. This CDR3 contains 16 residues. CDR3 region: CASSLHRTGVGQPQHF. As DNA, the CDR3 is TGTGCCAGCAGTCTGCACCGGACAGGGGTGGGTCAGCCCCAGCATTTT.